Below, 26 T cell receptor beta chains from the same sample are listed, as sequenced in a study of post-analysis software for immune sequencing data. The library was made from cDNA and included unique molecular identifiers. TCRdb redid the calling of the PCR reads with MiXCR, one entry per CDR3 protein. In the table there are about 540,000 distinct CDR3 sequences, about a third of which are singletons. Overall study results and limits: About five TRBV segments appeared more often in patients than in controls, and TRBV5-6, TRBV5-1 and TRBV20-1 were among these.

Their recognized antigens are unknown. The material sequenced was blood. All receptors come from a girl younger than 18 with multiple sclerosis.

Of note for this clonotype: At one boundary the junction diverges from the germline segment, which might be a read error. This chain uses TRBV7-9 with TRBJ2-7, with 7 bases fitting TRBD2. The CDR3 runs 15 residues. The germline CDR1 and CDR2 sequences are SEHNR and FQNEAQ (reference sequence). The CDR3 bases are TGTGGCAGCAGCTTAGGACCCGGGGGGACCTACGAGCAGTACTTC. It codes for CGSSLGPGGTYEQYF.

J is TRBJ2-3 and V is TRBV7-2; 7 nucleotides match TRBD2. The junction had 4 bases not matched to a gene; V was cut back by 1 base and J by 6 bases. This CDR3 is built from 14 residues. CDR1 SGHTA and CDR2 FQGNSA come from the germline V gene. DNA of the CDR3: TGTGCCAGCAGCTTAGTCTGGGGAGGGGATACGCAGTATTTT. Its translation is CASSLVWGGDTQYF. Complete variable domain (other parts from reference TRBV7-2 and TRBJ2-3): GAGVSQSPSNKVTEKGKDVELRCDPISGHTALYWYRQSLGQGLEFLIYFQGNSAPDKSGLPSDRFSAERTGGSVSTLTIQRTQQEDSAVYLCASSLVWGGDTQYFGPGTRLTVL.

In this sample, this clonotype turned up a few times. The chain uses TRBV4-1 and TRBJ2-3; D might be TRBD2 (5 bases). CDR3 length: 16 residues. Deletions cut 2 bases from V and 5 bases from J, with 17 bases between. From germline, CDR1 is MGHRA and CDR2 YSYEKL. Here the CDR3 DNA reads TGCGCCAGCAGCCAACTAGGACTGGGGTCCGGAGATACGCAGTATTTT. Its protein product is CASSQLGLGSGDTQYF.

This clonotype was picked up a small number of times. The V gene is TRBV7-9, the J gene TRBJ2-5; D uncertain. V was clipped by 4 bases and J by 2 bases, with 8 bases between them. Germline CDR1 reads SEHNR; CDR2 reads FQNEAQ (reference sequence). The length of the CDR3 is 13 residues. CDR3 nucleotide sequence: TGTGCCAGCAGCTCCTCGTTGCAAGAGACCCAGTACTTC. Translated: CASSSSLQETQYF.

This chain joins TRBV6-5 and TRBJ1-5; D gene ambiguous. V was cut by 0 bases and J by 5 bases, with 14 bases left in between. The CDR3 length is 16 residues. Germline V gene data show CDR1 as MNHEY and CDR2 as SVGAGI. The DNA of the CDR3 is TGTGCCAGCAGTTACTCTTCGAAGGGCCTTCATCAGCCCCAGCATTTT. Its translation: CASSYSSKGLHQPQHF.

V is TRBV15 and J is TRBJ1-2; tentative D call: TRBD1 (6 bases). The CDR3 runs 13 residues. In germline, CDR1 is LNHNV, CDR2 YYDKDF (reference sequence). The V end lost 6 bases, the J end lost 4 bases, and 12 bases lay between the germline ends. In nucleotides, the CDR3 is TGTGCCACCAGGCCAGGGGTTAGCTATGGCTACACCTTC. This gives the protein CATRPGVSYGYTF.

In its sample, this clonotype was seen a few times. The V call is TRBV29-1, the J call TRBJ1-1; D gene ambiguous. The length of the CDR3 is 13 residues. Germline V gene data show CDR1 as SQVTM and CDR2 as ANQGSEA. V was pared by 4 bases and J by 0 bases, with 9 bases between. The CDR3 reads CSVVGGLNTEAFF. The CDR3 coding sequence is TGCAGCGTTGTCGGCGGATTGAACACTGAAGCTTTCTTT.

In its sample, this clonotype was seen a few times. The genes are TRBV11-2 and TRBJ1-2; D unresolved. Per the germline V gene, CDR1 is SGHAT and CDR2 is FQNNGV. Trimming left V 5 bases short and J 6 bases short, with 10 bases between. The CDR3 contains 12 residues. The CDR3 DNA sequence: TGTGCCAGCAGCAGCCCGGGAAATGGCTACACCTTC. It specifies CASSSPGNGYTF.

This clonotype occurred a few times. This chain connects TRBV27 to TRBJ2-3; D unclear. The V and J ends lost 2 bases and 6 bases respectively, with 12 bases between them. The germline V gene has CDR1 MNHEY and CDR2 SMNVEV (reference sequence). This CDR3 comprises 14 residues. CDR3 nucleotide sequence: TGTGCCAGCAGTTTAGGTTACCTGGGCGATACGCAGTATTTT. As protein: CASSLGYLGDTQYF.

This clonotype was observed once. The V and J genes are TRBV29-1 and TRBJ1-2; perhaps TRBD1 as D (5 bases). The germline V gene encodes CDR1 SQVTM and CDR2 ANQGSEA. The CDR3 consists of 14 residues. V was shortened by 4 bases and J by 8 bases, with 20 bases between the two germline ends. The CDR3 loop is CSVVPALGVGGYTF. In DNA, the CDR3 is TGCAGCGTTGTCCCCGCCTTAGGGGTTGGCGGCTACACCTTC.

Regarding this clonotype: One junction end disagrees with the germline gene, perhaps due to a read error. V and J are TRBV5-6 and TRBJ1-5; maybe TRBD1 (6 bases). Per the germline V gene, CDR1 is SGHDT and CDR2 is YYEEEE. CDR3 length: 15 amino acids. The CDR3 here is CASSLEQGGDQLQHF. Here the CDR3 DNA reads TGTGCCAGCAGCTTGGAACAGGGTGGAGATCAGCTCCAGCATTTT.

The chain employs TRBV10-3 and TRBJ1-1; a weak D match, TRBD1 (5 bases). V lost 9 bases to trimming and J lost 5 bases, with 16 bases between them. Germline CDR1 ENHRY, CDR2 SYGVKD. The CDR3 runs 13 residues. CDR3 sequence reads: CAMVSTGGTEAFF. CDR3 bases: TGTGCCATGGTGTCCACGGGGGGGACTGAAGCTTTCTTT.

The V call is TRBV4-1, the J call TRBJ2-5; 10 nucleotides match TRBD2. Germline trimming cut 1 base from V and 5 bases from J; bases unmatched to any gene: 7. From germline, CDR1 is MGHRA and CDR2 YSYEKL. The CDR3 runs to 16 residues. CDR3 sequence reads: CASSQVSSGGQETQYF. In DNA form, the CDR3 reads TGCGCCAGCAGCCAAGTATCTAGCGGGGGACAGGAGACCCAGTACTTC.

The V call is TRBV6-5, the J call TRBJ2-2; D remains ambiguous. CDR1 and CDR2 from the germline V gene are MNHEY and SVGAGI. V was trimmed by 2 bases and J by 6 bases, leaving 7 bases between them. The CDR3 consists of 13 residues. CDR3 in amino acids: CASSYDRAGELFF. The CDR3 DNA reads TGTGCCAGCAGTTACGACCGAGCCGGGGAGCTGTTTTTT.

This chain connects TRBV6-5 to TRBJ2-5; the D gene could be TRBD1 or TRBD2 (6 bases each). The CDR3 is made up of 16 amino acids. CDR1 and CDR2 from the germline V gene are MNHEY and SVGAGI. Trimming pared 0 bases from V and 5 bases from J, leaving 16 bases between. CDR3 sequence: CASSYSVSRGVETQYF. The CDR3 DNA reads TGTGCCAGCAGTTACTCGGTCTCGAGGGGGGTGGAGACCCAGTACTTC.

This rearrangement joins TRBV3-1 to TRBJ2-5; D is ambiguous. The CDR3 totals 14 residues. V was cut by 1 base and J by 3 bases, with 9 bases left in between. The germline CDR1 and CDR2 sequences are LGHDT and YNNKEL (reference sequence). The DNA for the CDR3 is TGTGCCAGCAGCCAAGGCATATCCGAAGAGACCCAGTACTTC. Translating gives CASSQGISEETQYF.

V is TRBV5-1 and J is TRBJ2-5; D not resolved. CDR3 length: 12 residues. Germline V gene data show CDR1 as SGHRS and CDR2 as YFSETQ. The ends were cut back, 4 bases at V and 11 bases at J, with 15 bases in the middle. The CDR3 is CASSQFWDEQYF. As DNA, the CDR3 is TGCGCCAGCAGCCAATTCTGGGATGAGCAGTACTTC.

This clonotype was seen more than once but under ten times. In nucleotides, the CDR3 is TGTGCCAGCAGCCCGCTGAAGGGGGCAGTGGAAAAACTGTTTTTT. It is translated as CASSPLKGAVEKLFF. The gene calls are TRBV4-2 and TRBJ1-4; 7 bases are shared with TRBD1. The CDR3 spans 15 residues. The V and J ends lost 4 bases and 8 bases, in that order; junction bases with no gene match: 10. Germline assignment: CDR1 LGHNA and CDR2 YNFKEQ.

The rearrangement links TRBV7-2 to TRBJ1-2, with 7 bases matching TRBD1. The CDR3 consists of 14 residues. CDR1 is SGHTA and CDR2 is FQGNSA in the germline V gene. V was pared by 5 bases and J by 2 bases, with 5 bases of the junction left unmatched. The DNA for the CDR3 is TGTGCCAGCAGCCCCTCACAGGGGAACTATGGCTACACCTTC. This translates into CASSPSQGNYGYTF.

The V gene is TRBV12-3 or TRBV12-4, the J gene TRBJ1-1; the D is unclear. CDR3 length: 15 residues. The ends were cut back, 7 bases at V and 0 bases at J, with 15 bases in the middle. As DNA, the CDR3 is TGTGCCAGCACCCTCCCGCTAGGGTTGAACACTGAAGCTTTCTTT. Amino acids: CASTLPLGLNTEAFF.

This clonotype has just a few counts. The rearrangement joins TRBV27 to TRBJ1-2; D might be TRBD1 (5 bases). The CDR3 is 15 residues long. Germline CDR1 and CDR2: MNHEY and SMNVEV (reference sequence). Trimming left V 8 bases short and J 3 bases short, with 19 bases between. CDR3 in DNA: TGTGCCAGCTCCCCCCCAGGGTGGCCCGACTATGGCTACACCTTC. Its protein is CASSPPGWPDYGYTF.

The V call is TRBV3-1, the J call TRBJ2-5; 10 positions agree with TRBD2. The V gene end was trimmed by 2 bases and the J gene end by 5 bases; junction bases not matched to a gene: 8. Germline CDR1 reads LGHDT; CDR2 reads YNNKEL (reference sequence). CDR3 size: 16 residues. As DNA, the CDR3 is TGTGCCAGCAGCCAACCCCCTAGCGGGGGTGGGGAGACCCAGTACTTC. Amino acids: CASSQPPSGGGETQYF.

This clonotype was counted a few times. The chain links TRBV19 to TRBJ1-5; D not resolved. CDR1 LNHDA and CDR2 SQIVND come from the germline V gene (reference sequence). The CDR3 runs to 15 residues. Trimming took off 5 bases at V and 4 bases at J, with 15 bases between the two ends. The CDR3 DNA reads TGTGCCAGTAGTTCTGCCCTTCGGAGGAATCAGCCCCAGCATTTT. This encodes CASSSALRRNQPQHF.

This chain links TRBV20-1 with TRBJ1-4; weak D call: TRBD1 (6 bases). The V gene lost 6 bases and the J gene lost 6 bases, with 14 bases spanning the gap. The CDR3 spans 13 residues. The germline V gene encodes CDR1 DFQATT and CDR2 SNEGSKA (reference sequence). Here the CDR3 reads CSAFRTADEKLFF. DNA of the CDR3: TGCAGTGCGTTCAGGACAGCCGATGAAAAACTGTTTTTT.

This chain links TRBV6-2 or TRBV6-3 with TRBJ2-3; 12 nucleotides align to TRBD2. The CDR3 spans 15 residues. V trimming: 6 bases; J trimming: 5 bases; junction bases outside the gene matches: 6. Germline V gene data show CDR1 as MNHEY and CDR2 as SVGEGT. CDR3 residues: CASRKTSGGIDTQYF. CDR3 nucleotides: TGTGCCAGCAGAAAGACTAGCGGGGGAATAGATACGCAGTATTTT.

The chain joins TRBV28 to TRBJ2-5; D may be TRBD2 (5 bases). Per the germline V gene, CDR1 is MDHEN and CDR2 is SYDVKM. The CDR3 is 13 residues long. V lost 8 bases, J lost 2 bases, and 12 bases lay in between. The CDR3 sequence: CASLRREQETQYF. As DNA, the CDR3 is TGTGCCAGCCTCAGACGGGAACAAGAGACCCAGTACTTC.